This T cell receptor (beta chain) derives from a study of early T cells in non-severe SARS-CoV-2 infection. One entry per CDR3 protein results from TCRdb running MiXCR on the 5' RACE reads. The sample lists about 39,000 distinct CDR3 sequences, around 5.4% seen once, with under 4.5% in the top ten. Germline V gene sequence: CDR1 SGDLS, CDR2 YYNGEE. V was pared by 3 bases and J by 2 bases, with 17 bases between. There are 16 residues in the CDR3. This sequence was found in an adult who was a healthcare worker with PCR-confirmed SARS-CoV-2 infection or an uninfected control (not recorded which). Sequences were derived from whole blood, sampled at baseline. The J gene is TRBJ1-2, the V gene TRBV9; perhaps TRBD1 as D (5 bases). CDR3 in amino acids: CASSELQGNPNYGYTF. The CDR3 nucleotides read TGTGCCAGCAGCGAACTCCAGGGAAACCCAAACTATGGCTACACCTTC.